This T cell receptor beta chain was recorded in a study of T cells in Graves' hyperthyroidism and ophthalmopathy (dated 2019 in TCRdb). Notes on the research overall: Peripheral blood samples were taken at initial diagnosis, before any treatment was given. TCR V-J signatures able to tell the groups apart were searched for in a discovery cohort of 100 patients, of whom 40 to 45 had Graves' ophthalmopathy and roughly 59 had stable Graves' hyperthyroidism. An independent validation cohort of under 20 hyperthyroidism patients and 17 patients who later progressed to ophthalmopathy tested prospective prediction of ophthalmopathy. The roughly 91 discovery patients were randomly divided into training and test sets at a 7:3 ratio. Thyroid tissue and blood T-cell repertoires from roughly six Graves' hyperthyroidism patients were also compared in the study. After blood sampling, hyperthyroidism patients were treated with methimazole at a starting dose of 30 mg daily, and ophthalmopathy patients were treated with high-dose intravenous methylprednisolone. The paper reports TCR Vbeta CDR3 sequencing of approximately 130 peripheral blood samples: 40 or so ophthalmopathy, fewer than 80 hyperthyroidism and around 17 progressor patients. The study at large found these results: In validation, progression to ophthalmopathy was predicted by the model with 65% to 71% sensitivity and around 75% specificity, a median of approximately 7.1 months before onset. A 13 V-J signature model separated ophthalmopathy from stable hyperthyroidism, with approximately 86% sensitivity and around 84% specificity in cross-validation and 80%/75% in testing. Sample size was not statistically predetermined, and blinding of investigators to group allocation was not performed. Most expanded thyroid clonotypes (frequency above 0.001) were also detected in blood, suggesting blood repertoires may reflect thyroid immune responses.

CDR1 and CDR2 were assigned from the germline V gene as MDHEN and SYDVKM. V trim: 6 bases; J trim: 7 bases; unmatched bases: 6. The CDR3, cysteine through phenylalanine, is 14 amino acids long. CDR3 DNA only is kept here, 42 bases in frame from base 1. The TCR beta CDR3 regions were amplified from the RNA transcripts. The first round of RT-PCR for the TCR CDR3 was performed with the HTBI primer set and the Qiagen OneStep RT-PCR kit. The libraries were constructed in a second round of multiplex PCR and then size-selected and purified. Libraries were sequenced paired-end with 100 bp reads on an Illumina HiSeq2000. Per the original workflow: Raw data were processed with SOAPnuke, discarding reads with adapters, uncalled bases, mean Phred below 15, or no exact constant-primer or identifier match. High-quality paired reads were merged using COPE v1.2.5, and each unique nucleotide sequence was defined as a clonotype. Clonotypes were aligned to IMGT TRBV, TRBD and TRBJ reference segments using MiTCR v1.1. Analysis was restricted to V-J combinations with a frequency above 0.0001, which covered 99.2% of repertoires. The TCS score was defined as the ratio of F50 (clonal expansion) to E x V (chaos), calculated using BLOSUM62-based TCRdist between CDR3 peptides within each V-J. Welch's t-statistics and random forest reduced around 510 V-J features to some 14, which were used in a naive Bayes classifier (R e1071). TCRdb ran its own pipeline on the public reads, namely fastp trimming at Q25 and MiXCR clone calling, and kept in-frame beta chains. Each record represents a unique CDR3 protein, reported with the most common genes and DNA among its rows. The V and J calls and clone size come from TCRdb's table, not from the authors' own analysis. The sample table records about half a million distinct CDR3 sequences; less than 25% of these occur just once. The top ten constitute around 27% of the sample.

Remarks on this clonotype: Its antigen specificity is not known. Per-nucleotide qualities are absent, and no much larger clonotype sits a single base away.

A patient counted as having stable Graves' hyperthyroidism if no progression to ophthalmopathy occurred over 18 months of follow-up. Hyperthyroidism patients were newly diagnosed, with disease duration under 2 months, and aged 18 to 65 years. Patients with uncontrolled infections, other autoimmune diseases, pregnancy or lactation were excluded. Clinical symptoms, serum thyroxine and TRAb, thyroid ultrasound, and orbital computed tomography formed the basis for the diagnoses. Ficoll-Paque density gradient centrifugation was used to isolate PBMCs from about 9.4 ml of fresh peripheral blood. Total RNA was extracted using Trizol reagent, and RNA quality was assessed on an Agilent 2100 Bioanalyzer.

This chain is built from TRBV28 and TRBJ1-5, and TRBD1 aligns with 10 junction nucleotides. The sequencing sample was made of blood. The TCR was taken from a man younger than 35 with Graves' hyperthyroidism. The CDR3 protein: CASRRQGAWQPQHF. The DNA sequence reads TGTGCCAGCAGAAGACAGGGGGCCTGGCAGCCCCAGCATTTT.